This is a list of T cell receptor beta chains from one sample in a study of control samples from healthy donors and cancer patients. Using immunoSEQ multiplex PCR, the repertoire was profiled, and TCRdb retains in-frame clones only, with some absent. The profile covers 60,000 to 95,000 clones, with roughly 84% appearing a single time and less than 15% taken by the ten largest. The sample comprised blood. All receptors come from a man over 45 in good health. The CDR3 runs from the conserved cysteine through the conserved F or W. Fields, in order: V gene, D gene, J gene, clone size, CDR3 protein, CDR3 DNA. D genes are given only for firm matches. Size tells how often a clone was seen (once, few, many) or the class of an expanded clone, and some rows leave it out.

V: TRBV28; D: -; J: TRBJ2-2; size: few; CDR3: CASSFPRPGELFF; DNA: TGTGCCAGCAGTTTCCCTAGACCCGGGGAGCTGTTTTTT
V: TRBV28; D: -; J: TRBJ1-5; size: few; CDR3: CASSLVGPDNSNQPQHF; DNA: TGTGCCAGCAGTTTGGTGGGACCAGATAATAGCAATCAGCCCCAGCATTTT
V: TRBV7-6; D: TRBD1; J: TRBJ2-2; size: -; CDR3: CASSFTPHDWGQVTGELFF; DNA: TGTGCCAGCAGCTTTACGCCACACGATTGGGGACAGGTGACCGGGGAGCTGTTTTTT
V: TRBV15; D: -; J: TRBJ2-2; size: -; CDR3: CASTRTKGAGELFF; DNA: TGTGCCTCGACAAGGACCAAAGGCGCCGGGGAGCTGTTTTTT
V: TRBV9; D: TRBD2; J: TRBJ2-7; size: -; CDR3: CASSVGTGTSGNEQYF; DNA: TGTGCCAGCAGCGTGGGGACCGGGACTAGCGGGAACGAGCAGTACTTC
V: TRBV19; D: -; J: TRBJ2-2; size: -; CDR3: CAGGPRGGELFF; DNA: TGTGCCGGGGGTCCTCGGGGCGGGGAGCTGTTTTTT
V: TRBV15; D: -; J: TRBJ2-3; size: -; CDR3: CAPTARRYSTDTQYF; DNA: TGTGCCCCCACCGCTCGGCGGTATAGCACAGATACGCAGTATTTT
V: TRBV7-2; D: TRBD2; J: TRBJ2-1; size: -; CDR3: CASSFRTSGSNEQFF; DNA: TGTGCCAGCAGCTTCAGGACTAGCGGGAGCAATGAGCAGTTCTTC
V: TRBV7-2; D: TRBD2; J: TRBJ2-2; size: -; CDR3: CASSLVGGRARTGELFF; DNA: TGTGCCAGCAGCTTAGTCGGGGGGAGGGCCCGCACCGGGGAGCTGTTTTTT
V: TRBV7-6; D: -; J: TRBJ2-5; size: -; CDR3: CASSPMGGRQETQYF; DNA: TGTGCCAGCAGCCCCATGGGCGGGCGCCAAGAGACCCAGTACTTC
V: TRBV5-4; D: TRBD2; J: TRBJ2-1; size: -; CDR3: CASSLVGSGRAEQFF; DNA: TGTGCCAGCAGCTTGGTTGGTAGCGGGAGGGCCGAGCAGTTCTTC
V: TRBV9; D: TRBD2; J: TRBJ2-1; size: -; CDR3: CASSVRSGRGGEQFF; DNA: TGTGCCAGCAGCGTAAGAAGCGGGAGAGGGGGTGAGCAGTTCTTC
V: TRBV6-1; D: TRBD2; J: TRBJ2-7; size: -; CDR3: CASSEASGSSYEQYF; DNA: TGTGCCAGCAGTGAAGCGAGCGGGAGCTCCTACGAGCAGTACTTC
V: TRBV4-1; D: TRBD2; J: TRBJ2-4; size: -; CDR3: CASSQGLARGLAKNIQYF; DNA: TGCGCCAGCAGCCAAGGACTAGCGCGAGGCCTAGCCAAAAACATTCAGTACTTC